This section outlines one TCR beta chain sequence together with its context. Its target is unknown. Genomic DNA per cell subset filled all wells of several immunoSEQ plates. Generated by immunoSEQ multiplex PCR, the TCRdb table keeps only in-frame clones and is missing some. The sample holds roughly 1.4 million clones, about 98.5% seen once. This entry comes from a study of shared clonotypes between healthy human individuals. Study details: CD4 naive cells filled three plates per donor, CD4 memory three, CD8 naive two and CD8 memory one. Findings of the study overall: Clonotypes not shared had lower generation probabilities than those common to all four donors. With few donors, the genetic and exposure-history diversity represented was limited.

Input material: naive CD4+ T cells sorted from blood. Regarding subset: CD45RA+ positively selected. The receptor's source is a young man in good health.

CDR3 amino acids: CASSSQPGHSYGYTF. In DNA, the CDR3 is TGTGCCAGCAGTTCACAACCGGGACACTCCTATGGCTACACCTTC. The chain recombines TRBV28 with TRBJ1-2, with D possibly TRBD1 on 6 matching bases. V lost 4 bases and J lost 4, with 16 bases in between. Germline-derived CDR1 and CDR2 are MDHEN and SYDVKM. The CDR3 runs 15 residues.